Listed here are 27 T cell receptor beta chains from one sample, sequenced in a study of neurological immune-mediated disorders. Each CDR3 protein gets one entry after TCRdb re-called the 5' RACE reads with MiXCR. This sample has about 55,000 distinct CDR3 sequences, with less than 5% found just once. The sequenced sample consisted of PBMCs. The receptor set was obtained from a man aged 50 to 59 with multiple sclerosis.

This clonotype appeared many times. The chain recombines TRBV5-1 with TRBJ2-2; 9 nucleotides line up with TRBD2. J was trimmed by 3 bases and V by 4 bases; bases with no gene match: 4. Germline values: CDR1 SGHRS, CDR2 YFSETQ. The CDR3 runs 15 residues. CDR3 bases: TGCGCCAGCAGCGAAAGCGGGGGGTACACCGGGGAGCTGTTTTTT. Encoded protein: CASSESGGYTGELFF.

This clonotype was detected ten times or more. The CDR3 here is CSARDRGLYTQYF. CDR3 DNA sequence: TGCAGTGCCCGGGACAGGGGGCTGTATACGCAGTATTTT. The rearrangement links TRBV20-1 to TRBJ2-3; 12 nucleotides match TRBD1. Trimming removed 6 bases from V and 7 bases from J; junction bases left unmatched: 5. The CDR3 totals 13 residues. The germline gives CDR1 DFQATT, CDR2 SNEGSKA (reference sequence).

The table lists this clonotype with many counts. This chain joins TRBV5-1 and TRBJ2-1; TRBD2 matches 11 bases. Germline CDR1 and CDR2: SGHRS and YFSETQ. The CDR3 has 14 residues. J gave up 10 bases and V 5 bases, and 8 bases lay outside the gene matches. The CDR3 DNA sequence: TGCGCCAGCAGTGGGACTAGCGGCGACTGGGAGCAGTTCTTC. The encoded protein is CASSGTSGDWEQFF.

This clonotype appeared many times. This chain joins TRBV28 and TRBJ1-1; perhaps TRBD1 as D (6 bases). The germline V gene encodes CDR1 MDHEN and CDR2 SYDVKM. The CDR3 consists of 13 residues. V dropped 10 bases and J dropped 1 base, with 13 bases sitting between them. The CDR3 loop is CATAGQQNTEAFF. The CDR3 nucleotides read TGTGCCACCGCAGGACAGCAGAACACTGAAGCTTTCTTT.

The table lists this clonotype with many counts. V gene TRBV10-3 combines with J gene TRBJ2-6, with D uncertain. Germline values: CDR1 ENHRY, CDR2 SYGVKD. The CDR3 runs to 13 residues. V shed 6 bases and J shed 6 bases, with 9 bases lying between them. CDR3 residues: CAISAIEANVLTF. CDR3 nucleotide sequence: TGTGCCATCAGCGCTATTGAGGCCAACGTCCTGACTTTC.

This clonotype occurred many times. This sequence joins TRBV5-6 and TRBJ2-5; TRBD2 aligns across 9 bases. This CDR3 comprises 15 residues. CDR1 and CDR2 from the germline V gene are SGHDT and YYEEEE. V lost 3 bases to trimming and J lost 5 bases; unmatched junction nucleotides: 8. CDR3 nucleotide sequence: TGTGCCAGCAGCTCGAGGCGGGGGGGCCGGGAGACCCAGTACTTC. This translates into CASSSRRGGRETQYF.

This clonotype occurred many times. The chain joins TRBV27 to TRBJ2-2; 8 nucleotides agree with TRBD1. Germline V gene sequence: CDR1 MNHEY, CDR2 SMNVEV (reference sequence). J gave up 6 bases and V 10 bases, and 16 bases lay outside the gene matches. The CDR3 runs to 16 residues. CDR3 in DNA: TGTGCCACCATCCCACCCGTCGGGACAGGTGCCGGGGAGCTGTTTTTT. Amino acids: CATIPPVGTGAGELFF.

In its sample, this clonotype was seen many times. The chain links TRBV20-1 to TRBJ2-7; TRBD1 matches 10 bases. The CDR3 is 14 residues long. Trimming took 3 bases from V and 9 from J; bases not matched to a gene: 11. CDR1 DFQATT and CDR2 SNEGSKA come from the germline V gene (reference sequence). The CDR3 DNA reads TGCAGTGCTAGGTCCGGGACAGGGGCCTTTACGCAGTACTTC. Translating it yields CSARSGTGAFTQYF.

This clonotype was counted at least ten times. V usage is TRBV5-5 and J usage is TRBJ2-7; tentatively, D is TRBD1 (6 bases). Trimming left V 4 bases short and J 2 bases short, with 16 bases between. Germline CDR1 is SGHKS and CDR2 is YYEKEE (reference sequence). The CDR3 runs to 15 residues. Written as DNA, the CDR3 is TGTGCCAGCAGCCCCCGGGGACAAGGAACCTACGAGCAGTACTTC. This gives the protein CASSPRGQGTYEQYF.

This clonotype showed up many times. This chain connects TRBV5-5 to TRBJ2-7; no definite D call. The CDR3 runs 13 residues. Per germline, CDR1 SGHKS and CDR2 YYEKEE (reference sequence). V gave up 4 bases and J gave up 0 bases, with 8 bases separating them. This CDR3 is CASSPDNSYEQYF. In DNA, the CDR3 is TGTGCCAGCAGCCCAGACAACTCCTACGAGCAGTACTTC. Combining the CDR3 with reference TRBV5-5 and TRBJ2-7 gives the whole variable domain DAGVTQSPTHLIKTRGQQVTLRCSPISGHKSVSWYQQVLGQGPQFIFQYYEKEERGRGNFPDRFSARQFPNYSSELNVNALLLGDSALYLCASSPDNSYEQYFGPGTRLTVT.

This clonotype was observed at least ten times. The V and J genes are TRBV12-3 or TRBV12-4 and TRBJ2-2; D is ambiguous. The CDR3 covers 13 residues. Trimming removed 6 bases at V and 6 bases at J, with 11 bases between. The CDR3 loop reads CASRIDWAGELFF. The CDR3 DNA follows: TGTGCCAGCAGGATTGATTGGGCCGGGGAGCTGTTTTTT.

This clonotype was observed at least ten times. The rearrangement joins TRBV7-8 to TRBJ1-5, with a weak D call TRBD1 (6 bases). Trimming pared 2 bases from V and 6 bases from J, leaving 11 bases between. CDR1 is SGHVS and CDR2 is FQNEAQ in the germline V gene. The CDR3 sequence is 14 residues long. The CDR3 is CASSLTGRGQPQHF. Written as DNA, the CDR3 is TGTGCCAGCAGCTTAACAGGGAGGGGTCAGCCCCAGCATTTT.

There are many counts of this clonotype. The CDR3 is CASRGRERQTQYF. The CDR3 DNA is TGTGCCAGCAGGGGAAGAGAAAGACAGACCCAGTACTTC. The chain is built from TRBV12-3 or TRBV12-4 and TRBJ2-5, with D unclear. Between the trimmed V and J ends, which lost 6 bases and 6 bases, there was a span of 14 bases. This CDR3 has 13 amino acids.

This clonotype appeared many times. The chain is built from TRBV20-1 and TRBJ2-2; D not certain. Trimming left V 2 bases short and J 5 bases short, with 3 bases between. The CDR3 length is 11 residues. Germline values: CDR1 DFQATT, CDR2 SNEGSKA (reference sequence). The CDR3 is CSARRTGELFF. In DNA form, the CDR3 reads TGCAGTGCTAGAAGGACCGGGGAGCTGTTTTTT.

This clonotype was observed many times. The chain recombines TRBV12-3 or TRBV12-4 with TRBJ1-1; TRBD1 agrees at 9 bases. V was pared by 6 bases and J by 7 bases, with 15 bases of the junction left unmatched. The CDR3 totals 16 residues. The CDR3, as DNA: TGTGCCAGCAGAGCGAAAGGGACAGGGTTGAGGAGTGAAGCTTTCTTT. Translated, it gives CASRAKGTGLRSEAFF.

This clonotype was observed at least ten times. A much larger clone differs from this one at a single base, so this may be a read error. The rearrangement links TRBV5-1 to TRBJ2-1, with D hard to call. Trimming stripped 0 bases from V and 1 base from J, with 8 bases between. This CDR3 spans 15 amino acids. Germline CDR1 SGHRS, CDR2 YFSETQ. The CDR3 nucleotides read TGCGCCAGCAGCTTGGCCGCTAGATCCTACAATGAGCAGTTCTTC. Encoded protein: CASSLAARSYNEQFF.

The table lists this clonotype with many counts. The rearrangement links TRBV4-2 to TRBJ2-7; TRBD2 is a possible D gene (6 bases). CDR1 is LGHNA, CDR2 YNFKEQ, per germline. The CDR3 runs to 17 residues. Trimming pared 4 bases from V and 2 bases from J, leaving 21 bases between. The CDR3 DNA reads as TGTGCCAGCAGCCCAACCCGAACGGGAGCCAGGACCTACGAGCAGTACTTC. It is translated as CASSPTRTGARTYEQYF.

This clonotype was seen more than once but under ten times. The V and J genes are TRBV4-1 and TRBJ1-4, with D maybe TRBD1 (5 bases). Germline lookup yields CDR1 MGHRA and CDR2 YSYEKL. With 6 bases removed from V and 7 bases from J, the gap between germline ends came to 12 bases. CDR3 length equals 13 residues. The chain's CDR3 is CASSRGVTEKLFF. The CDR3 coding sequence is TGCGCCAGCAGTAGAGGGGTCACTGAAAAACTGTTTTTT.

This clonotype was seen many times. The rearrangement joins TRBV7-8 to TRBJ2-7; D unclear. Looked up from germline, CDR1 is SGHVS and CDR2 is FQNEAQ. V lost 6 bases and J lost 3, with 15 bases in between. This CDR3 is built from 14 residues. This CDR3 reads CASSQGRIVYEQYF. The DNA for the CDR3 is TGTGCCAGCAGTCAAGGACGTATCGTCTACGAGCAGTACTTC.

This clonotype was seen repeatedly, ten times or more. This chain uses TRBV27 with TRBJ2-1, with D unclear. Germline lookup yields CDR1 MNHEY and CDR2 SMNVEV (reference sequence). The CDR3 covers 12 residues. V was clipped by 3 bases and J by 8 bases, with 8 bases between them. CDR3 nucleotides: TGTGCCAGCAGTTTGCCCAGCGATGAGCAGTTCTTC. The encoded protein is CASSLPSDEQFF.

In its sample, this clonotype was seen many times. The V gene is TRBV5-1, the J gene TRBJ2-3; D is unresolved. CDR3 length: 14 residues. V was clipped by 0 bases and J by 1 base, with 6 bases between them. The germline V gene has CDR1 SGHRS and CDR2 YFSETQ. The CDR3 region has the DNA TGCGCCAGCAGCTTGGGGTCAGGCACAGATACGCAGTATTTT. Its protein product is CASSLGSGTDTQYF.

This clonotype occurred many times. The chain recombines TRBV12-3 or TRBV12-4 with TRBJ2-1; TRBD2 matches at 10 bases. J gave up 12 bases and V 5 bases, and 13 bases lay outside the gene matches. The CDR3 has 15 residues. As DNA, the CDR3 is TGTGCCAGCAGTCCCCAACTAGCGGGAAAAATGGCGCAGTTCTTC. It specifies CASSPQLAGKMAQFF.

This clonotype has at least ten counts. This chain joins TRBV7-8 and TRBJ2-2, with D perhaps matching TRBD1 (5 bases). This CDR3 comprises 17 residues. Trimming removed 1 base from V and 4 bases from J, with 16 bases in between. Germline CDR1 SGHVS, CDR2 FQNEAQ. As DNA, the CDR3 is TGTGCCAGCAGCTTAGAAATAGGCAGGGCATTCACCGGGGAGCTGTTTTTT. Encoded protein: CASSLEIGRAFTGELFF. Full variable domain (outside the CDR3, taken from reference TRBV7-8 and TRBJ2-2): GAGVSQSPRYKVAKRGQDVALRCDPISGHVSLFWYQQALGQGPEFLTYFQNEAQLDKSGLPSDRFFAERPEGSVSTLKIQRTQQEDSAVYLCASSLEIGRAFTGELFFGEGSRLTVL.

V usage is TRBV5-1 and J usage is TRBJ2-5; perhaps TRBD2 as D (5 bases). There are 14 residues in the CDR3. CDR1 and CDR2 from the germline V gene are SGHRS and YFSETQ. The germline V and J ends were trimmed by 9 bases and 5 bases, with 20 bases remaining between them. The CDR3 nucleotides are TGCGCCACCACTTATCAGGCGGGTGGGGAGACCCAGTACTTC. Amino acid sequence: CATTYQAGGETQYF.

This clonotype was picked up a small number of times. This may be a read error: a much more frequent sequence differs by one nucleotide. The chain combines TRBV10-3 with TRBJ2-7; D call uncertain. The germline V and J ends were trimmed by 8 bases and 2 bases, with 13 bases remaining between them. The germline CDR1 and CDR2 sequences are ENHRY and SYGVKD. The CDR3 length is 13 residues. Here the CDR3 DNA reads TGTGCCATCGCAGCCACTGGCACCTACGAGCAGTACTTC. Translated: CAIAATGTYEQYF.

In its sample, this clonotype was seen many times. V and J are TRBV5-1 and TRBJ2-1; D may be TRBD1 or TRBD2 (5 bases each). From germline, CDR1 is SGHRS and CDR2 YFSETQ. V was clipped by 3 bases and J by 5 bases, with 15 bases between them. The CDR3 covers 15 residues. The CDR3 here is CASSSGPRTDNEQFF. The CDR3 DNA follows: TGCGCCAGCAGCTCGGGACCCCGGACCGACAATGAGCAGTTCTTC.

In its sample, this clonotype was seen many times. The chain uses TRBV5-6 and TRBJ1-5, with D possibly matching TRBD1 (6 bases). The CDR3 is 14 residues long. V was cut by 2 bases and J by 3 bases, with 9 bases left in between. CDR1 and CDR2 (germline): SGHDT, YYEEEE. CDR3 coding DNA: TGTGCCAGCAGCTTCGGACAGCACAATCAGCCCCAGCATTTT. Amino acids: CASSFGQHNQPQHF. The full variable domain, with the rest looked up from reference TRBV5-6 and TRBJ1-5, is DAGVTQSPTHLIKTRGQQVTLRCSPKSGHDTVSWYQQALGQGPQFIFQYYEEEERQRGNFPDRFSGHQFPNYSSELNVNALLLGDSALYLCASSFGQHNQPQHFGDGTRLSIL.